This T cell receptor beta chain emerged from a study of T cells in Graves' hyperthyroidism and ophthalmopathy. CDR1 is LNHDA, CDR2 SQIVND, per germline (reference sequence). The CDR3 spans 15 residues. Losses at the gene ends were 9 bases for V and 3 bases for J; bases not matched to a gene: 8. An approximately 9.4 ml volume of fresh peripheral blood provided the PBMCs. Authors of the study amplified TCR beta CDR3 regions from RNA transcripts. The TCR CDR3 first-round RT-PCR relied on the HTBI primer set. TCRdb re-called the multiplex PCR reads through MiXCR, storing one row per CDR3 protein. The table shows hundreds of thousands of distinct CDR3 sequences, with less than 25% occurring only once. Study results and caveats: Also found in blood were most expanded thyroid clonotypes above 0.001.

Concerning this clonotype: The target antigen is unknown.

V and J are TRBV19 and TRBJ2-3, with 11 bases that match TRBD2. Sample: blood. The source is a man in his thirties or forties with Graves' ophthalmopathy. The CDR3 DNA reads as TGTGCCAGCCGGACTAGCGGGCTAGGGACAGATACGCAGTATTTT. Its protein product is CASRTSGLGTDTQYF.